This T cell receptor beta chain was profiled in a study of PD-L1 blockade in urothelial cancer. Study observations and caveats: Below-median blood TCR clonality before treatment forecast better survival.

The V segment lost 4 bases and the J segment 7 bases; nucleotides outside the gene matches: 5. CDR1 is MNHEY and CDR2 is SMNVEV in the germline V gene (reference sequence). The CDR3 totals 15 residues. In regard to this clone: The antigen is not known.

Method: immunoSEQ multiplex PCR; TCRdb's copy keeps in-frame clones and lacks some. The data contain about 90,000 clones, less than 90% of them seen just once; the ten biggest clones take up around 8.1%. Regarding time point: peripheral blood 6 weeks after treatment start. Urothelial carcinoma, locally advanced or metastatic, affected the patients. This sequence joins TRBV27 and TRBJ2-1; 12 bases match TRBD2. The input for sequencing was PBMCs, taken around atezolizumab (anti-PD-L1) treatment. The source of this sequence is a man between 65 and 85 years old with urothelial cancer. The CDR3 spells CASSSLAGGHNEQFF. The CDR3 coding sequence is TGTGCCAGCAGTTCCCTAGCGGGAGGGCATAATGAGCAGTTCTTC.